This record covers a single TCR beta chain. Its target is unknown. The CDR3 runs 16 residues. Trimming took 5 bases from V and 0 from J, leaving 11 bases between them. Germline V gives CDR1 KGHSH, CDR2 LQKENI. The data were taken from a study of T cells after yellow fever vaccination. Study details: For low cell numbers, libraries were made with SMART-Seq v4 Ultra Low Input.

Each CDR3 protein is one row after TCRdb ran MiXCR on the 5' RACE reads. There are hundreds of thousands of distinct CDR3 sequences in the sample; roughly 3.5% occur only once, and less than 25% lies in the top ten. General study points: Just a small share of clonotypes turned up in the CD4 compartment as well as the CD8 compartment. The secondary response was weaker, and its peak arrived faster, on day 5 versus 15. High-abundance clonotypes from the bulk population could contaminate FACS-sorted repertoires.

J is TRBJ2-6 and V is TRBV18, with a weak D call TRBD1 (5 bases). The sequence was collected from a young man who received the YFV17D yellow fever vaccine. The starting material was PBMCs, obtained on the day of the yellow fever booster vaccination. DNA of the CDR3: TGTGCCAGCTCAATAGACAGACCCTCTGGGGCCAACGTCCTGACTTTC. Translation: CASSIDRPSGANVLTF.